The TCR beta chain described here comes from a study of cytomegalovirus exposure and HLA in healthy donors. CDR1 LGHNA and CDR2 YSLEER come from the germline V gene. The CDR3 has 15 residues. The V end lost 5 bases, the J end lost 1 base, and 14 bases lay between the germline ends. PCR involved 60 Vbeta and 13 Jbeta primers. Generated by immunoSEQ multiplex PCR, the TCRdb table keeps only in-frame clones and is missing some. This table holds around 200,000 clones, 75% to 85% found once. Sequenced sample: PBMCs. The sequence came from a boy between 10 and 17 years old in good health and CMV-seronegative. V is TRBV4-3 and J is TRBJ1-1; the D gene is possibly TRBD1 (6 bases). CDR3 coding DNA: TGCGCCAGCAGCTCGTCAGGGGCCCCGAACACTGAAGCTTTCTTT. As protein: CASSSSGAPNTEAFF.